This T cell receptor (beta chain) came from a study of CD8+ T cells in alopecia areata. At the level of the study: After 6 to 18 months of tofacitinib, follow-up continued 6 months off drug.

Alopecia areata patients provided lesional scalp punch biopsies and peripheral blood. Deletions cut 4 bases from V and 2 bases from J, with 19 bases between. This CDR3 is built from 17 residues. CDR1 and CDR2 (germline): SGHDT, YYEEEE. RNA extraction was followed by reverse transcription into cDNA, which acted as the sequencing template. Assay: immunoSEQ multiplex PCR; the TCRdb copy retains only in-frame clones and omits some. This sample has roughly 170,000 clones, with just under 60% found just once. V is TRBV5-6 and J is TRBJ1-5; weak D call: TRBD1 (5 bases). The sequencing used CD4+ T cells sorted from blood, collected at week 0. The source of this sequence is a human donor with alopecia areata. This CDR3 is CASSAGTRKKGNQPQHF. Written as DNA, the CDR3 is TGTGCCAGCAGCGCCGGGACTAGGAAAAAGGGCAATCAGCCCCAGCATTTT.